This T cell receptor beta chain came from a study of regulatory and conventional T cells in RAG deficiency. The germline V gene encodes CDR1 SGDLS and CDR2 YYNGEE. The CDR3 loop spans 16 amino acids. V gave up 3 bases and J gave up 2 bases, with 12 bases separating them. The table came from immunoSEQ multiplex PCR; TCRdb's copy has only in-frame clones and leaves some out. The repertoire holds around 20,000 clones, 85% to 95% seen once, with about 0.73% in the top ten. Remarks on this clone: Its antigen is unidentified.

General observations from the study: Shannon entropy was markedly lower and Simpson indices higher in RAG-deficient patients than control T-cell subsets. Treg unique TCR beta sequences were 90 to 100-fold fewer in Omenn syndrome and CID/AS patients than controls. Patient subsets had shorter CDR3s; Omenn Treg-Tconv overlap exceeded 75%.

Blood CD4+ CD25-low CD127-high conventional T cells supplied the genomic DNA template. The same specimen was also included in a second study, on regulatory T cells. That source reports: Amplification used 52 TRBV primers and 13 TRBJ primers.

The chain joins TRBV9 to TRBJ2-6; D possibly uses TRBD1 or TRBD2 (5 bases each). The source is a human donor in good health. The source material was CD4+ T cells sorted from blood. CDR3 DNA sequence: TGTGCCAGCAGCGCAACCCTGGGGGCTGGGGCCAACGTCCTGACTTTC. It specifies CASSATLGAGANVLTF.